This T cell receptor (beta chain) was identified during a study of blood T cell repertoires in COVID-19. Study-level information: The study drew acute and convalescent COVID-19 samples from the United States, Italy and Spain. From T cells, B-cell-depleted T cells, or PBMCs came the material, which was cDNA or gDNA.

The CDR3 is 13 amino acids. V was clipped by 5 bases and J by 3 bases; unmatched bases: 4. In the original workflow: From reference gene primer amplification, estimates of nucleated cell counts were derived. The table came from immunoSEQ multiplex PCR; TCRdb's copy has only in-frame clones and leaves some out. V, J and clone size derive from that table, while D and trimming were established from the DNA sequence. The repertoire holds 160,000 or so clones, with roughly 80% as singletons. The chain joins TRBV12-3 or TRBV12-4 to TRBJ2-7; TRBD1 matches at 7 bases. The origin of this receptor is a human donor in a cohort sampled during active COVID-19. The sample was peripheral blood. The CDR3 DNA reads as TGTGCCAGCAGTCCCGACAGGGTCTACGAGCAGTACTTC. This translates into CASSPDRVYEQYF.